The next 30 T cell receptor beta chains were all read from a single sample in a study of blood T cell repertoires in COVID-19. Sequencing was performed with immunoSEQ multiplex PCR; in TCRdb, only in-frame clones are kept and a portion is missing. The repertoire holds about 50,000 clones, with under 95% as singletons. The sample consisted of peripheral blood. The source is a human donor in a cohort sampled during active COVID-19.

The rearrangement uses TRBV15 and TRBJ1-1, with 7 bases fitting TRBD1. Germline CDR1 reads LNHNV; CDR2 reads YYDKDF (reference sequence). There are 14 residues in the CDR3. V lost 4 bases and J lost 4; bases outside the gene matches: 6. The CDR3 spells CATSIHRGGTEAFF. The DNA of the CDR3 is TGTGCCACCAGCATTCACAGGGGTGGCACTGAAGCTTTCTTT. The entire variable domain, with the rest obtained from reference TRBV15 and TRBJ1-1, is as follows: DAMVIQNPRYQVTQFGKPVTLSCSQTLNHNVMYWYQQKSSQAPKLLFHYYDKDFNNEADTPDNFQSRRPNTSFCFLDIRSPGLGDTAMYLCATSIHRGGTEAFFGQGTRLTVV.

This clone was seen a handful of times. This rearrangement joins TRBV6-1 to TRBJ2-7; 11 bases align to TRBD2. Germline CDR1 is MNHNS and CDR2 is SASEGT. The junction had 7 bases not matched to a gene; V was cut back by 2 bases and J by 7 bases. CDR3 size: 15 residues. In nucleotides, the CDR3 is TGTGCCAGCAGTGAACAGCTAGCGGGAGGCCCAGAGCAGTACTTC. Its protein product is CASSEQLAGGPEQYF.

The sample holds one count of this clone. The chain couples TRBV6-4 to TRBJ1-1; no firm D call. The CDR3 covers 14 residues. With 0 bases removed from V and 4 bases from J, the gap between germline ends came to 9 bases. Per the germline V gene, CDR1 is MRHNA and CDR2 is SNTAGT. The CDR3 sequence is CASSDSDSSTEAFF. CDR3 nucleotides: TGTGCCAGCAGTGACTCGGATAGCAGCACTGAAGCTTTCTTT.

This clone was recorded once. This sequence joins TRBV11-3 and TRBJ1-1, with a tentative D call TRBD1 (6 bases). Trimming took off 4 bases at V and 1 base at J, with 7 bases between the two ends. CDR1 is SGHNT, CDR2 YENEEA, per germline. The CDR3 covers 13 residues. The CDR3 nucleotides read TGTGCCAGCAGCTCGGACAGGAACACTGAAGCTTTCTTT. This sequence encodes CASSSDRNTEAFF.

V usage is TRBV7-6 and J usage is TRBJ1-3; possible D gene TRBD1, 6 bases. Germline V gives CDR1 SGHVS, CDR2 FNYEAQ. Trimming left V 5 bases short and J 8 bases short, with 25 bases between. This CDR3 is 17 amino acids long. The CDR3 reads CASSATRGVHRADTIYF. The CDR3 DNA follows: TGTGCCAGCAGCGCCACAAGGGGAGTTCACAGGGCGGACACCATATATTTT.

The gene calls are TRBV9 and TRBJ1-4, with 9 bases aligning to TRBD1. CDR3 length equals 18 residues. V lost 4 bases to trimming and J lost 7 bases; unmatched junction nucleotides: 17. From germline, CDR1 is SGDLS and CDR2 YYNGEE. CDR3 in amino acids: CASSPHRGDGTGLEKLFF. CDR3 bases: TGTGCCAGCAGCCCACACCGGGGGGATGGGACAGGGCTTGAAAAACTGTTTTTT.

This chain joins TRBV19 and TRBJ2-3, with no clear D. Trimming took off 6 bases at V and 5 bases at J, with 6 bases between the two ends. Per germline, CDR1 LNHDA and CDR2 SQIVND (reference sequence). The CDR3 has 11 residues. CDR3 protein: CASRRRDTQYF. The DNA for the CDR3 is TGTGCCAGTAGGAGGAGAGATACGCAGTATTTT.

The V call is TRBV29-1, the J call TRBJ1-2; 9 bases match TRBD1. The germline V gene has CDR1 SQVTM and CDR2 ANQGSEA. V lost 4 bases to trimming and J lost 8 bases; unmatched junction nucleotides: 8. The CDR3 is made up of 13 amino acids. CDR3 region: CSVAKGQGNGYTF. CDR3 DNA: TGCAGCGTTGCTAAGGGACAGGGAAACGGCTACACCTTC. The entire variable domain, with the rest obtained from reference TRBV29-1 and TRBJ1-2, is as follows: SAVISQKPSRDICQRGTSLTIQCQVDSQVTMMFWYRQQPGQSLTLIATANQGSEATYESGFVIDKFPISRPNLTFSTLTVSNMSPEDSSIYLCSVAKGQGNGYTFGSGTRLTVV.

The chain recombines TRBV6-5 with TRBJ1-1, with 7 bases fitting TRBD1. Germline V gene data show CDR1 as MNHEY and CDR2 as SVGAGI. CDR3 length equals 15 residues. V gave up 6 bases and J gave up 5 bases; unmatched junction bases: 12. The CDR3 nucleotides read TGTGCCAGCAGCCAACGACAGGGATTGCGTACTGAAGCTTTCTTT. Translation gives CASSQRQGLRTEAFF.

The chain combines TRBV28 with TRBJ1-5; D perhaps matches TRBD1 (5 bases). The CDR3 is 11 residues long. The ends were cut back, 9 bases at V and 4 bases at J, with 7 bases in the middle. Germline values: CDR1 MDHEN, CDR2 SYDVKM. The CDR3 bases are TGTGCCAGTGGGGGGAATCAGCCCCAGCATTTT. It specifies CASGGNQPQHF.

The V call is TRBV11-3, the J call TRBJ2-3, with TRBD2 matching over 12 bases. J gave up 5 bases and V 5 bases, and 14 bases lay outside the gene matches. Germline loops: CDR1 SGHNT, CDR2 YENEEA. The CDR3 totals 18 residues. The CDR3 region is CASSPPTRLAGVIDTQYF. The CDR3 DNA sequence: TGTGCCAGCAGCCCCCCCACCCGACTAGCGGGAGTGATAGATACGCAGTATTTT. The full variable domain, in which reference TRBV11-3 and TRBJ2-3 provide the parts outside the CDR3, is EAGVVQSPRYKIIEKKQPVAFWCNPISGHNTLYWYLQNLGQGPELLIRYENEEAVDDSQLPKDRFSAERLKGVDSTLKIQPAELGDSAVYLCASSPPTRLAGVIDTQYFGPGTRLTVL.

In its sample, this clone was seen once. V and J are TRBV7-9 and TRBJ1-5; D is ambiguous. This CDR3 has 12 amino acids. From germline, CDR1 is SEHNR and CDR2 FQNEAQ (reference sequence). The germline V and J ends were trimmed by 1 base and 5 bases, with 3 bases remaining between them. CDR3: CASSLGDQPQHF. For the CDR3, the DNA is TGTGCCAGCAGCTTAGGAGATCAGCCCCAGCATTTT.

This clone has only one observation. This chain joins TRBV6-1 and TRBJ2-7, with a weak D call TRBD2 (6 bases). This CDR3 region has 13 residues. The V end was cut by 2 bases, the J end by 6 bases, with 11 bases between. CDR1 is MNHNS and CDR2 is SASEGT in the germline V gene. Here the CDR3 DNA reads TGTGCCAGCAGTGAACAGTCGGGAGTCGAGCAGTACGTC. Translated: CASSEQSGVEQYV.

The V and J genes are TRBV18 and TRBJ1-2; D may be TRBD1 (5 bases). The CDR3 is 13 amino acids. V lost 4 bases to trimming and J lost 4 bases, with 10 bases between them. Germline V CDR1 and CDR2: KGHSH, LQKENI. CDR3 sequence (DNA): TGTGCCAGCTCACAAGCCGGGGGCTATGGCTACACCTTC. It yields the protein CASSQAGGYGYTF.

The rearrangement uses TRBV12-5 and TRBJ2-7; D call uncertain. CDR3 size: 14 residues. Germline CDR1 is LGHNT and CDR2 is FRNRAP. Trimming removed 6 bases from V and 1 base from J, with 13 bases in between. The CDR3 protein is CASGLRLQSYEQYF. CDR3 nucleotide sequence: TGTGCTAGTGGATTACGACTTCAGTCCTACGAGCAGTACTTC.

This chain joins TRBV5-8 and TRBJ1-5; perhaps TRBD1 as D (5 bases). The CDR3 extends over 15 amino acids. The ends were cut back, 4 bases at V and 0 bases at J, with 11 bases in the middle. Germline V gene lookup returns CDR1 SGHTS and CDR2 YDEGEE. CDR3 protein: CASSPGLISNQPQHF. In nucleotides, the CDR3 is TGTGCCAGCAGCCCGGGACTAATTAGCAATCAGCCCCAGCATTTT.

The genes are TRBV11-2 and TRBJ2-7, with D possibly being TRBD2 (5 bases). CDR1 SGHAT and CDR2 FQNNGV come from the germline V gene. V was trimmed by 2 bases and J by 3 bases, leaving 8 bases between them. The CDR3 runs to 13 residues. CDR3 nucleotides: TGTGCCAGCAGCTTAACGGCGGGCTACGAGCAGTACTTC. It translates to CASSLTAGYEQYF.

CDR3 residues: CASSLAGGAQETQYF. The CDR3, as DNA: TGTGCCAGCAGCTTGGCAGGGGGAGCCCAAGAGACCCAGTACTTC. The chain has TRBV5-4 and TRBJ2-5; the match to TRBD1 covers 7 bases. Germline V gene sequence: CDR1 SGHNT, CDR2 YYREEE (reference sequence). The CDR3 has 15 residues. The ends lost 0 bases at V and 1 base at J; junction bases unmatched: 3.

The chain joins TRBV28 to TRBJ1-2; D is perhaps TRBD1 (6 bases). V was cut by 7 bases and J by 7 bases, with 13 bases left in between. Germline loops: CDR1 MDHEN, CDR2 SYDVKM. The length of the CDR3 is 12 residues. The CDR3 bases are TGTGCCAGCACACGGACAGCTGCTGGCTACACCTTC. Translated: CASTRTAAGYTF.

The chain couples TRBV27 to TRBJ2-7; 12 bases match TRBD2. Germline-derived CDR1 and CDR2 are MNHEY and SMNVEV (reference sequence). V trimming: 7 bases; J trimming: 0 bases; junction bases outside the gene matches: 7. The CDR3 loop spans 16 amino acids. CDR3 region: CASKAVGLAGSYEQYF. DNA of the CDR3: TGTGCCAGCAAGGCTGTGGGACTAGCGGGCTCCTACGAGCAGTACTTC.

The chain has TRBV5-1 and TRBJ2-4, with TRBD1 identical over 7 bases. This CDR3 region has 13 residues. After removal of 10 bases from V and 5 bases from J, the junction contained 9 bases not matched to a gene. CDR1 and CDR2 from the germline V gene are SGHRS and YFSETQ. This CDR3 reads CACAGTEENIQYF. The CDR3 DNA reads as TGCGCCTGTGCCGGGACAGAAGAAAACATTCAGTACTTC.

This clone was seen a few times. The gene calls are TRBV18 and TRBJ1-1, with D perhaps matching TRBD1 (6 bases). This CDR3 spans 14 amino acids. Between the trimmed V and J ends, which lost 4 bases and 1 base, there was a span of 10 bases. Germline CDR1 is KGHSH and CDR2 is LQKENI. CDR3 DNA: TGTGCCAGCTCACGAAACAGGGCGAACACTGAAGCTTTCTTT. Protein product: CASSRNRANTEAFF.

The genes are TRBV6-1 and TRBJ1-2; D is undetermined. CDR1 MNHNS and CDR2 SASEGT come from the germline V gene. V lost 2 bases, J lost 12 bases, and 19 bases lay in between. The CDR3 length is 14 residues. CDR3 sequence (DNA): TGTGCCAGCAGTGAATGGCGGGGTCGAAGGTCCCACACCTTC. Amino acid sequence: CASSEWRGRRSHTF.

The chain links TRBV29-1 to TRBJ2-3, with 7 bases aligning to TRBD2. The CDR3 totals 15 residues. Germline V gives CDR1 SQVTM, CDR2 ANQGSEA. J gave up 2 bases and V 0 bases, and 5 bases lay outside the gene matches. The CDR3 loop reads CSVEDASGYTDTQYF. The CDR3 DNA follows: TGCAGCGTTGAAGATGCTAGCGGATACACAGATACGCAGTATTTT.

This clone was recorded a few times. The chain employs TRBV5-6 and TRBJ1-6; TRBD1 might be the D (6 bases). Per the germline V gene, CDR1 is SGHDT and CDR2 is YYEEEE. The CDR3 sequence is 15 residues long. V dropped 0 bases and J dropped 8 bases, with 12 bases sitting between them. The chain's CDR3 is CASSLVQGRDSPLHF. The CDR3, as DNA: TGTGCCAGCAGCTTGGTGCAGGGGCGGGATTCACCCCTCCACTTT.

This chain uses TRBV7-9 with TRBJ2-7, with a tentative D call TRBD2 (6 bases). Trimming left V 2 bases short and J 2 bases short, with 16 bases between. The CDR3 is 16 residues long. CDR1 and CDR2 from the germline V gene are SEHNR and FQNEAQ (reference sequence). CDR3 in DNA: TGTGCCAGCAGCTTAAGTTCGCGGGACCGAGCCTACGAGCAGTACTTC. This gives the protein CASSLSSRDRAYEQYF.

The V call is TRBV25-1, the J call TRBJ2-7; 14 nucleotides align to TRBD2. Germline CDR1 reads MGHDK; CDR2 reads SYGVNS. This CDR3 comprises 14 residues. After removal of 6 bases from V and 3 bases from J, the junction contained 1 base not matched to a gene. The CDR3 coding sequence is TGTGCCAGCAGCGGGACTAGCGGGAGCTACGAGCAGTACTTC. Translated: CASSGTSGSYEQYF.

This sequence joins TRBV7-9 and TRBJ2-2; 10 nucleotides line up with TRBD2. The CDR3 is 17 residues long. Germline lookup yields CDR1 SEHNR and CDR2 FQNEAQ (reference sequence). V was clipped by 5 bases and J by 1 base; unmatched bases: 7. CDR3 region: CASSPLAGGENTGELFF. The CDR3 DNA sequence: TGTGCCAGCAGCCCGTTAGCGGGAGGAGAGAACACCGGGGAGCTGTTTTTT.

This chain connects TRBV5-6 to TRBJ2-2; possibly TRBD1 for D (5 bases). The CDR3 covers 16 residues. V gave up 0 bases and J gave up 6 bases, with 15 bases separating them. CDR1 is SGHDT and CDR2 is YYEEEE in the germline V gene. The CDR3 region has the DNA TGTGCCAGCAGCTTGGTTGCTAGGGGATTCCCCGGGGAGCTGTTTTTT. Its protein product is CASSLVARGFPGELFF.

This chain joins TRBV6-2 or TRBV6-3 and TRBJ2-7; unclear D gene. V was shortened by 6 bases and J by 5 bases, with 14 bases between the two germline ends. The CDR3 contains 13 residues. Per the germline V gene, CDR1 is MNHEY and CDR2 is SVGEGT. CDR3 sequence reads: CASSSSQADEQYV. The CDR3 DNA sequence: TGTGCCAGCAGCTCGTCCCAGGCTGACGAGCAGTACGTC.